Below, 10 T cell receptor beta chains from the same sample are listed, as sequenced in a study of blood T cell repertoires in COVID-19. Sequenced by immunoSEQ multiplex PCR; TCRdb stores in-frame clones only, minus some. This sample carries around 100,000 clones, around 83% of them seen once, and the ten largest clones take roughly 7.9%. Sequencing was done on a sample of peripheral blood. These receptors originate from an older man with acute or convalescent COVID-19.

The chain employs TRBV5-5 and TRBJ1-5; possibly TRBD1 for D (6 bases). The germline V gene encodes CDR1 SGHKS and CDR2 YYEKEE (reference sequence). CDR3 length: 15 residues. Between the trimmed V and J ends, which lost 2 bases and 0 bases, there was a span of 9 bases. The CDR3: CASSFGQTSNQPQHF. CDR3 sequence (DNA): TGTGCCAGCAGCTTTGGACAGACTAGCAATCAGCCCCAGCATTTT. The whole variable domain, filled in from reference TRBV5-5 and TRBJ1-5, reads DAGVTQSPTHLIKTRGQQVTLRCSPISGHKSVSWYQQVLGQGPQFIFQYYEKEERGRGNFPDRFSARQFPNYSSELNVNALLLGDSALYLCASSFGQTSNQPQHFGDGTRLSIL.

CDR3 residues: CASRIPGGSYEQYF. The CDR3 nucleotides read TGTGCCAGCAGAATCCCGGGGGGCTCCTACGAGCAGTACTTC. The chain carries TRBV6-5 and TRBJ2-7; the match to TRBD2 covers 7 bases. J was trimmed by 0 bases and V by 6 bases; bases with no gene match: 5. The CDR3 is made up of 14 amino acids. CDR1 and CDR2 (germline): MNHEY, SVGAGI.

This clone was picked up one time. The chain links TRBV29-1 to TRBJ2-3; D possibly corresponds to TRBD1 (6 bases). Trimming cost V 6 bases and J 3 bases, with 10 bases left between them. The CDR3 runs 12 residues. Per the germline V gene, CDR1 is SQVTM and CDR2 is ANQGSEA. The chain's CDR3 is CSVLGQTDTQYF. Written as DNA, the CDR3 is TGCAGCGTGCTAGGACAGACAGATACGCAGTATTTT.

Of note for this clone: Distinct nucleotide sequences in the sample also encode this CDR3. The V gene is TRBV28, the J gene TRBJ2-7, with 7 bases that match TRBD2. This CDR3 is built from 13 residues. Trimming cost V 3 bases and J 3 bases; bases outside gene matches: 2. The germline V gene encodes CDR1 MDHEN and CDR2 SYDVKM. CDR3 amino acids: CASSFGGSYEQYF. The CDR3 DNA follows: TGTGCCAGCAGTTTTGGCGGGAGCTACGAGCAGTACTTC.

The V and J genes are TRBV21-1 and TRBJ1-4. TRBV21-1 is described as a pseudogene. The CDR3 has 17 amino acids. CDR3 in amino acids: CASSKSGTGGGYEKLFF. The CDR3 nucleotides read TGTGCCAGCAGCAAAAGCGGGACCGGGGGTGGGTATGAAAAACTGTTTTTT.

This chain connects TRBV9 to TRBJ2-1; 10 bases align to TRBD1. The CDR3 covers 15 residues. With 4 bases clipped from V and 1 base from J, the junction kept 2 bases outside the gene matches. The germline V gene encodes CDR1 SGDLS and CDR2 YYNGEE. For the CDR3, the DNA is TGTGCCAGCAGCATGGGACAGGGGTCCTACAATGAGCAGTTCTTC. Amino acids: CASSMGQGSYNEQFF.

V and J are TRBV5-3 and TRBJ1-2, with 7 bases matching TRBD1. TRBV5-3 is given ORF status, its function remaining uncertain. The CDR3 contains 15 residues. V was pared by 4 bases and J by 5 bases, with 11 bases of the junction left unmatched. CDR3 coding DNA: TGTGCCAGAAGCGTGGTCACAGGGGCGTATTATGGCTACACCTTC. It specifies CARSVVTGAYYGYTF.

The chain is built from TRBV28 and TRBJ1-2; 12 positions match TRBD1. Germline V gives CDR1 MDHEN, CDR2 SYDVKM. J lost 4 bases, V lost 8 bases, and 11 bases had no gene match. The CDR3 spans 16 residues. The CDR3 loop reads CASRWDRGLSVYGYTF. The DNA of the CDR3 is TGTGCCAGCCGCTGGGACAGGGGGCTGTCCGTCTATGGCTACACCTTC.

The J gene is TRBJ2-3, the V gene TRBV28, with 9 positions matching TRBD2. The CDR3 is made up of 16 amino acids. Germline-derived CDR1 and CDR2 are MDHEN and SYDVKM. V shed 8 bases and J 6 bases; nucleotides not matched to a gene: 15. The CDR3 here is CASPPSGAGGLDTQYF. CDR3 coding DNA: TGTGCCAGCCCCCCCTCGGGAGCGGGAGGTCTTGATACGCAGTATTTT.

The chain employs TRBV6-5 and TRBJ2-3; 9 bases are shared with TRBD1. The CDR3 is 16 amino acids. The V segment lost 2 bases and the J segment 7 bases; nucleotides outside the gene matches: 10. The germline gives CDR1 MNHEY, CDR2 SVGAGI. In DNA, the CDR3 is TGTGCCAGCAGTTACCAGGAGACAGGGGGACCTTATACGCAGTATTTT. It specifies CASSYQETGGPYTQYF.